This T cell receptor beta chain derives from a study of shared T cell receptors in the human thymus. The germline V gene encodes CDR1 SNHLY and CDR2 FYNNEI. The CDR3 totals 15 residues. Trimming took 8 bases from V and 5 from J, leaving 21 bases between them. Assay used: immunoSEQ multiplex PCR; TCRdb lists only in-frame clones, some missing. The table shows hundreds of thousands of clones, with 95% occurring only once. The clonotype originates from a human donor. The genes are TRBV2 and TRBJ2-5; D may be TRBD2 (6 bases). Source material: thymocytes. The CDR3 is CASEQFGRGTETQYF. CDR3 nucleotides: TGTGCCAGCGAGCAGTTTGGACGGGGGACCGAGACCCAGTACTTC.